Each of the 28 T cell receptor beta chains below was sequenced from the same sample in a study of T cell responses to AZD1222 COVID-19 vaccine. The repertoire was sequenced with immunoSEQ multiplex PCR; TCRdb's copy has only in-frame clones and lacks some. The sample lists some 170,000 clones; just over 90% were seen once. This sample comprised peripheral blood, obtained 28 days after the second AZD1222 dose. The receptors were gathered from an adult who received the AZD1222 COVID-19 vaccine.

J is TRBJ2-7 and V is TRBV2; 7 positions agree with TRBD2. The length of the CDR3 is 15 residues. V lost 7 bases and J lost 7; bases outside the gene matches: 16. CDR1 and CDR2 from the germline V gene are SNHLY and FYNNEI. CDR3 nucleotide sequence: TGTGCCAGCATTCCTGTTTTGGGGGGGGTGGAAGAGCAGTACTTC. It translates to CASIPVLGGVEEQYF. Combining the CDR3 with reference TRBV2 and TRBJ2-7 gives the whole variable domain EPEVTQTPSHQVTQMGQEVILRCVPISNHLYFYWYRQILGQKVEFLVSFYNNEISEKSEIFDDQFSVERPDGSNFTLKIRSTKLEDSAMYFCASIPVLGGVEEQYFGPGTRLTVT.

The chain links TRBV9 to TRBJ2-2; D might be TRBD1 (5 bases). Germline CDR1 and CDR2: SGDLS and YYNGEE. The CDR3 sequence is 14 residues long. Trimming removed 5 bases from V and 2 bases from J, with 10 bases in between. The CDR3 loop is CASSIRVNTGELFF. Written as DNA, the CDR3 is TGTGCCAGCAGTATCAGGGTTAACACCGGGGAGCTGTTTTTT.

The rearrangement joins TRBV11-2 to TRBJ2-7, with D perhaps given as TRBD1 or TRBD2 (5 bases each). The CDR3 runs 16 residues. V lost 5 bases, J lost 2 bases, and 19 bases lay in between. Germline values: CDR1 SGHAT, CDR2 FQNNGV. The CDR3 loop reads CASSRLHGGTPYEQYF. In DNA, the CDR3 is TGTGCCAGCAGCCGACTACATGGGGGAACCCCCTACGAGCAGTACTTC.

The rearrangement uses TRBV11-2 and TRBJ2-3; no definite D call. The V and J ends lost 5 bases and 4 bases respectively, with 19 bases between them. The germline CDR1 and CDR2 sequences are SGHAT and FQNNGV. This CDR3 region has 16 residues. As DNA, the CDR3 is TGTGCCAGCAGCATTATGACCAAGCCCCTCGCAGATACGCAGTATTTT. It codes for CASSIMTKPLADTQYF.

The genes are TRBV6-5 and TRBJ1-2; tentatively, D is TRBD1 (6 bases). V shed 10 bases and J shed 8 bases, with 26 bases lying between them. Germline V gives CDR1 MNHEY, CDR2 SVGAGI. CDR3 length: 15 amino acids. The DNA of the CDR3 is TGTGCCACATCGGACCCCGCGATTCAGGGGAGGGGCTACACCTTC. The encoded protein is CATSDPAIQGRGYTF.

This clone was counted only a few times. The chain recombines TRBV7-8 with TRBJ1-6, with D unclear. Germline values: CDR1 SGHVS, CDR2 FQNEAQ. The V end was cut by 5 bases, the J end by 7 bases, with 12 bases between. The CDR3 is made up of 14 amino acids. CDR3 loop: CASSGDWSNSPLHF. Here the CDR3 DNA reads TGTGCCAGCAGCGGTGACTGGTCGAATTCACCCCTCCACTTT.

This clone showed up just once. The rearrangement joins TRBV2 to TRBJ2-4; tentative D call: TRBD1 (5 bases). The CDR3 has 15 residues. CDR1 and CDR2 (germline): SNHLY, FYNNEI. The V end was cut by 8 bases, the J end by 1 base, with 15 bases between. The CDR3 sequence is CASLETVDAKNIQYF. As DNA, the CDR3 is TGTGCCAGCCTGGAGACAGTAGACGCCAAAAACATTCAGTACTTC. Looking up the rest from reference TRBV2 and TRBJ2-4 gives the full variable domain: EPEVTQTPSHQVTQMGQEVILRCVPISNHLYFYWYRQILGQKVEFLVSFYNNEISEKSEIFDDQFSVERPDGSNFTLKIRSTKLEDSAMYFCASLETVDAKNIQYFGAGTRLSVL.

The chain links TRBV27 to TRBJ1-5; D might be TRBD1 (6 bases). CDR3 length: 13 amino acids. V lost 3 bases and J lost 6, with 9 bases in between. CDR1 MNHEY and CDR2 SMNVEV come from the germline V gene (reference sequence). The CDR3 DNA reads as TGTGCCAGCAGTTTCAGGGGCTTTCAGCCCCAGCATTTT. Amino acid sequence: CASSFRGFQPQHF.

This clone was observed a handful of times. The J gene is TRBJ1-5, the V gene TRBV19; D might be TRBD1 (6 bases). Trimming shortened V by 6 bases and J by 0 bases, and 12 bases separated the two germline ends. This CDR3 is 15 amino acids long. The germline V gene has CDR1 LNHDA and CDR2 SQIVND (reference sequence). This CDR3 reads CASRGGVISNQPQHF. DNA for the CDR3: TGTGCCAGTAGGGGGGGCGTAATTAGCAATCAGCCCCAGCATTTT. Filled out from reference TRBV19 and TRBJ1-5, the complete variable domain reads DGGITQSPKYLFRKEGQNVTLSCEQNLNHDAMYWYRQDPGQGLRLIYYSQIVNDFQKGDIAEGYSVSREKKESFPLTVTSAQKNPTAFYLCASRGGVISNQPQHFGDGTRLSIL.

In this sample, this clone turned up once. The V and J genes are TRBV10-3 and TRBJ2-1; 11 bases agree with TRBD2. The germline CDR1 and CDR2 sequences are ENHRY and SYGVKD. V lost 4 bases, J lost 4 bases, and 9 bases stayed unmatched. The CDR3 length is 17 residues. The CDR3 protein is CAISGSLLAGGYNEQFF. CDR3 bases: TGTGCCATCAGTGGCAGTCTGCTAGCGGGGGGTTACAATGAGCAGTTCTTC.

This clone is a singleton in its sample. The chain recombines TRBV7-9 with TRBJ2-1; maybe TRBD2 (6 bases). Trimming shortened V by 7 bases and J by 7 bases, and 17 bases separated the two germline ends. This CDR3 spans 14 amino acids. Germline CDR1 is SEHNR and CDR2 is FQNEAQ (reference sequence). The DNA of the CDR3 is TGTGCCAGCATTAAGGGGACTTATCGGAATGAGCAGTTCTTC. Its protein is CASIKGTYRNEQFF.

This clone occurred once. The V and J genes are TRBV6-5 and TRBJ1-5, with unresolved D. CDR1 MNHEY and CDR2 SVGAGI come from the germline V gene. The CDR3 sequence is 13 residues long. V was clipped by 7 bases and J by 2 bases, with 9 bases between them. The CDR3 spells CASKTGGNQPQHF. CDR3 nucleotides: TGTGCCAGCAAAACCGGGGGCAATCAGCCCCAGCATTTT.

The chain couples TRBV2 to TRBJ2-7; TRBD1 is a possible D gene (5 bases). Between the trimmed V and J ends, which lost 7 bases and 0 bases, there was a span of 13 bases. Germline V CDR1 and CDR2: SNHLY, FYNNEI. The CDR3 runs 14 residues. The chain's CDR3 is CASTRQTYSYEQYF. In DNA form, the CDR3 reads TGTGCCAGCACGCGACAGACCTACTCCTACGAGCAGTACTTC.

This chain uses TRBV12-3 or TRBV12-4 with TRBJ2-4; D not resolved. V lost 1 base, J lost 7 bases, and 5 bases lay in between. The CDR3 is made up of 12 amino acids. The CDR3 reads CASSLEGNIQYF. The CDR3 bases are TGTGCCAGCAGTTTAGAAGGGAACATTCAGTACTTC.

The genes are TRBV29-1 and TRBJ2-3; 8 bases align to TRBD1. CDR3 size: 14 residues. The germline gives CDR1 SQVTM, CDR2 ANQGSEA. The V segment lost 7 bases and the J segment 1 base; nucleotides outside the gene matches: 7. Here the CDR3 DNA reads TGCAGCGCTCCTCAACAGGGGGGCACAGATACGCAGTATTTT. It is translated as CSAPQQGGTDTQYF.

The gene calls are TRBV14 and TRBJ1-4; 9 bases agree with TRBD1. The CDR3 covers 15 residues. CDR1 is SGHDN and CDR2 is FVKESK in the germline V gene. V lost 3 bases and J lost 4; bases outside the gene matches: 3. CDR3: CASSHLTGGNEKLFF. The CDR3 coding sequence is TGTGCCAGCAGCCACCTGACAGGGGGTAATGAAAAACTGTTTTTT. The variable domain in full, completed from reference TRBV14 and TRBJ1-4, reads EAGVTQFPSHSVIEKGQTVTLRCDPISGHDNLYWYRRVMGKEIKFLLHFVKESKQDESGMPNNRFLAERTGGTYSTLKVQPAELEDSGVYFCASSHLTGGNEKLFFGSGTQLSVL.

J is TRBJ1-2 and V is TRBV5-1; D gene uncertain. With 3 bases removed from V and 2 bases from J, the gap between germline ends came to 11 bases. The V gene's germline CDR1 is SGHRS and CDR2 YFSETQ. This CDR3 contains 14 residues. The CDR3 spells CASSYGDANYGYTF. DNA for the CDR3: TGCGCCAGCAGCTACGGGGATGCAAACTATGGCTACACCTTC.

The CDR3 protein is CASSPPGQGYEQYF. CDR3 in DNA: TGTGCCAGCAGCCCACCGGGACAGGGCTACGAGCAGTACTTC. The chain has TRBV7-9 and TRBJ2-7, with 9 nucleotides matching TRBD1. With V trimmed by 5 bases and J by 3 bases, 5 bases remained unmatched. Per germline, CDR1 SEHNR and CDR2 FQNEAQ (reference sequence). The CDR3 is 14 residues long.

This chain joins TRBV6-6 and TRBJ1-1; D may be TRBD1 (6 bases). The CDR3 length is 15 residues. V gave up 0 bases and J gave up 4 bases, with 12 bases separating them. From germline, CDR1 is MNHNY and CDR2 SVGAGI (reference sequence). The CDR3 DNA is TGTGCCAGCAGTTACTCGAGGGGGGTGAGCACTGAAGCTTTCTTT. It yields the protein CASSYSRGVSTEAFF.

This chain uses TRBV9 with TRBJ2-2, with TRBD2 matching 7 bases. The germline CDR1 and CDR2 sequences are SGDLS and YYNGEE. Germline trimming cut 9 bases from V and 2 bases from J; bases unmatched to any gene: 10. The CDR3 length is 15 residues. The CDR3 region has the DNA TGTGCCACTTCCTCCGGGACTACAAACACCGGGGAGCTGTTTTTT. It specifies CATSSGTTNTGELFF.

The rearrangement uses TRBV3-1 (or the pseudogene TRBV3-2) and TRBJ1-1; D remains unclear. The ends were cut back, 3 bases at V and 11 bases at J, with 10 bases in the middle. The CDR3 contains 11 residues. Germline V gene lookup returns CDR1 LGHDT and CDR2 YNNKEL (reference sequence). In DNA form, the CDR3 reads TGTGCCAGCAGCCATAACGCGGGGGCTTTCTTT. As protein: CASSHNAGAFF.

This clone showed up just once. The chain employs TRBV6-4 and TRBJ2-7; 10 positions agree with TRBD1. The CDR3 covers 15 residues. The V segment lost 6 bases and the J segment 2 bases; nucleotides outside the gene matches: 7. Germline-derived CDR1 and CDR2 are MRHNA and SNTAGT. The CDR3 DNA is TGTGCCAGCAGGGAACGGACAGGGGGGCCCTACGAGCAGTACTTC. Translated, it gives CASRERTGGPYEQYF.

The chain is built from TRBV7-2 and TRBJ1-5; 7 bases agree with TRBD1. The CDR3 spans 14 residues. V lost 5 bases to trimming and J lost 4 bases; unmatched junction nucleotides: 5. CDR1 SGHTA and CDR2 FQGNSA come from the germline V gene. CDR3 DNA: TGTGCCAGCAGCCCCTGGACAGGTAATCAGCCCCAGCATTTT. Translated: CASSPWTGNQPQHF.

V usage is TRBV4-1 and J usage is TRBJ1-4; 10 positions agree with TRBD1. The CDR3 spans 15 residues. V lost 3 bases and J lost 9; bases outside the gene matches: 7. CDR1 is MGHRA and CDR2 is YSYEKL in the germline V gene. CDR3 region: CASSQTTGGRQKLFF. The CDR3 DNA sequence: TGCGCCAGCAGCCAGACGACAGGGGGCAGGCAAAAACTGTTTTTT.

The chain joins TRBV18 to TRBJ1-3; D remains unclear. Germline-derived CDR1 and CDR2 are KGHSH and LQKENI. V was clipped by 1 base and J by 0 bases, with 13 bases between them. This CDR3 contains 17 residues. CDR3 loop: CASSPRRESLSGNTIYF. The DNA for the CDR3 is TGTGCCAGCTCACCACGGAGGGAGTCCCTCTCTGGAAACACCATATATTTT.

V usage is TRBV6-1 and J usage is TRBJ1-6; 9 positions match TRBD1. V trimming: 4 bases; J trimming: 3 bases; junction bases outside the gene matches: 4. The CDR3 spans 16 residues. Looked up from germline, CDR1 is MNHNS and CDR2 is SASEGT. The CDR3 region has the DNA TGTGCCAGCAGTGTCGACAGGGGGAACTATAATTCACCCCTCCACTTT. Its translation is CASSVDRGNYNSPLHF.

This chain links TRBV19 with TRBJ2-3, with D perhaps TRBD1 (5 bases). Germline CDR1 is LNHDA and CDR2 is SQIVND (reference sequence). Trimming left V 3 bases short and J 4 bases short, with 14 bases between. This CDR3 spans 15 amino acids. CDR3 protein: CASSIKPGWADTQYF. The CDR3 DNA sequence: TGTGCCAGTAGTATCAAGCCAGGGTGGGCAGATACGCAGTATTTT.

This clone was seen just once. V is TRBV28 and J is TRBJ2-3; the D gene could be TRBD1 or TRBD2 (5 bases each). Germline assignment: CDR1 MDHEN and CDR2 SYDVKM. Between the trimmed V and J ends, which lost 5 bases and 2 bases, there was a span of 11 bases. There are 14 residues in the CDR3. CDR3 region: CASSRDGLTDTQYF. The DNA of the CDR3 is TGTGCCAGCAGTCGGGACGGACTCACAGATACGCAGTATTTT.